This entry lists 19 T cell receptor beta chains sequenced from one sample in a study of shared clonotypes between healthy human individuals. The method was immunoSEQ multiplex PCR; TCRdb's version includes in-frame clones alone and lacks a portion of them. The sample comprises some 1,600,000 clones, nearly 99% of which are singletons, and roughly 0.45% rests with the top ten. The specimen was naive CD4+ T cells sorted from blood. Noted subset: CD45RA+ positively selected. The source of these receptors is a man aged 25 to 40 in good health.

J is TRBJ2-2 and V is TRBV27, with 16 bases aligning to TRBD2. Losses at the gene ends were 4 bases for V and 6 bases for J; bases not matched to a gene: 5. Germline lookup yields CDR1 MNHEY and CDR2 SMNVEV (reference sequence). The CDR3 totals 17 residues. This CDR3 is CASSSGLAGGHPGELFF. In nucleotides, the CDR3 is TGTGCCAGCAGTTCGGGACTAGCGGGAGGGCACCCCGGGGAGCTGTTTTTT.

This sequence joins TRBV5-5 and TRBJ1-4; D not certain. V was cut by 2 bases and J by 2 bases, with 4 bases left in between. Germline CDR1 is SGHKS and CDR2 is YYEKEE (reference sequence). This CDR3 is built from 13 residues. This chain's CDR3 is CASSFYTNEKLFF. In DNA, the CDR3 is TGTGCCAGCAGCTTTTACACTAATGAAAAACTGTTTTTT.

This chain connects TRBV19 to TRBJ1-1; tentative D call: TRBD1 (6 bases). Germline V gene data show CDR1 as LNHDA and CDR2 as SQIVND (reference sequence). This CDR3 is 13 amino acids long. Trimming took off 8 bases at V and 2 bases at J, with 12 bases between the two ends. CDR3 nucleotides: TGTGCCAGTCAAACGGGGACAAACACTGAAGCTTTCTTT. Its protein is CASQTGTNTEAFF.

The chain uses TRBV15 and TRBJ2-1; 10 bases map to TRBD2. V shed 2 bases, J shed 6 bases, and the junction held 7 bases outside the gene matches. CDR3 size: 16 residues. From germline, CDR1 is LNHNV and CDR2 YYDKDF (reference sequence). The CDR3 protein is CATSRLAGVLGNEQFF. The DNA for the CDR3 is TGTGCCACCAGCAGACTAGCGGGAGTATTAGGCAATGAGCAGTTCTTC.

The chain couples TRBV11-2 to TRBJ2-7; 7 bases are a match to TRBD1. J was trimmed by 0 bases and V by 5 bases; bases with no gene match: 10. The V gene's germline CDR1 is SGHAT and CDR2 FQNNGV. The CDR3 spans 16 residues. The CDR3: CASSRPGTASSYEQYF. DNA of the CDR3: TGTGCCAGCAGCAGACCCGGGACAGCGAGCTCCTACGAGCAGTACTTC.

In this sample, this clone turned up once. In DNA, the CDR3 is TGTGCCAGCCGCGAGGGGGCGAACACTGAAGCTTTCTTT. Residues: CASREGANTEAFF. The V gene is TRBV21-1, the J gene TRBJ1-1; the D call of TRBD1 is as the table states it, not checked on the DNA. TRBV21-1 has pseudogene status. The length of the CDR3 is 13 residues.

This clone was observed a single time. The V call is TRBV7-3, the J call TRBJ2-7; 9 bases map to TRBD1. The CDR3 extends over 15 amino acids. V lost 3 bases, J lost 5 bases, and 8 bases stayed unmatched. Germline V gene data show CDR1 as SGHTA and CDR2 as FQGTGA. Here the CDR3 DNA reads TGTGCCAGCAGCTTCGCCGGGACAGGGCCACACGAGCAGTACTTC. Translation: CASSFAGTGPHEQYF.

V and J are TRBV2 and TRBJ2-6, with D perhaps assigned TRBD1 or TRBD2 (5 bases each). This CDR3 comprises 16 residues. Trimming cost V 8 bases and J 1 base, with 15 bases left between them. CDR1 SNHLY and CDR2 FYNNEI come from the germline V gene. CDR3 nucleotides: TGTGCCAGCGAGGGACGCCATCGGTCTGGGGCCAACGTCCTGACTTTC. It is translated as CASEGRHRSGANVLTF.

J is TRBJ2-2 and V is TRBV9; TRBD1 matches 8 bases. V lost 3 bases to trimming and J lost 4 bases; unmatched junction nucleotides: 5. The CDR3 loop spans 15 amino acids. CDR1 is SGDLS, CDR2 YYNGEE, per germline. The CDR3 reads CASSDRTGPTGELFF. The CDR3 nucleotides are TGTGCCAGCAGCGACCGGACAGGGCCCACCGGGGAGCTGTTTTTT.

The V call is TRBV18, the J call TRBJ2-5, with no clear D. The CDR3 is 13 amino acids. Germline V lookup: CDR1 KGHSH, CDR2 LQKENI. The V and J ends lost 4 bases and 4 bases respectively, with 10 bases between them. The CDR3 bases are TGTGCCAGCTCACGAGAGATTGGAGAGACCCAGTACTTC. Residues: CASSREIGETQYF.

V and J are TRBV5-4 and TRBJ2-7; D not resolved. Trimming took 4 bases from V and 0 from J, leaving 8 bases between them. Per the germline V gene, CDR1 is SGHNT and CDR2 is YYREEE (reference sequence). This CDR3 contains 13 residues. The CDR3 here is CASSPPRSYEQYF. The DNA for the CDR3 is TGTGCCAGCAGCCCACCGCGCTCCTACGAGCAGTACTTC.

The chain recombines TRBV28 with TRBJ1-2; no reliable D call. This CDR3 is 13 amino acids long. V was clipped by 3 bases and J by 8 bases, with 13 bases between them. Germline-derived CDR1 and CDR2 are MDHEN and SYDVKM. Here the CDR3 reads CASSLAGRVGYTF. Here the CDR3 DNA reads TGTGCCAGCAGTTTGGCCGGGAGGGTCGGCTACACCTTC.

The chain carries TRBV13 and TRBJ1-4, with 10 bases aligning to TRBD1. The CDR3 loop spans 15 amino acids. The junction had 3 bases not matched to a gene; V was cut back by 0 bases and J by 8 bases. CDR1 and CDR2 (germline): PRHDT, FYEKMQ (reference sequence). The DNA for the CDR3 is TGTGCCAGCAGCTTAGGTGGGACAGGGGTGGAAAAACTGTTTTTT. Amino acid sequence: CASSLGGTGVEKLFF.

J is TRBJ2-5 and V is TRBV7-6; 12 bases map to TRBD2. The CDR3 runs 14 residues. CDR1 and CDR2 from the germline V gene are SGHVS and FNYEAQ. The J segment lost 4 bases and the V segment lost 5 bases, leaving 2 bases of the junction unmatched. Here the CDR3 reads CASSQTSGGETQYF. CDR3 DNA sequence: TGTGCCAGCAGCCAGACTAGCGGGGGAGAGACCCAGTACTTC.

The chain is built from TRBV25-1 and TRBJ2-1; 7 bases map to TRBD1. Germline assignment: CDR1 MGHDK and CDR2 SYGVNS. J gave up 2 bases and V 5 bases, and 6 bases lay outside the gene matches. CDR3 length equals 15 residues. The CDR3 nucleotides read TGTGCCAGCAGTCCTTGGCAGGGGGCCTACAATGAGCAGTTCTTC. Protein sequence: CASSPWQGAYNEQFF.

V usage is TRBV4-3 and J usage is TRBJ2-1; no clear D gene. CDR3 length: 14 amino acids. Germline CDR1 and CDR2: LGHNA and YSLEER. V was pared by 0 bases and J by 3 bases, with 6 bases between. This CDR3 is CASSQDQHYNEQFF. CDR3 bases: TGCGCCAGCAGCCAAGATCAGCACTACAATGAGCAGTTCTTC.

The sample holds one count of this clone. This sequence joins TRBV7-9 and TRBJ2-7; the match to TRBD1 covers 8 bases. The CDR3 contains 15 residues. The V segment lost 6 bases and the J segment 0 bases; nucleotides outside the gene matches: 7. CDR1 SEHNR and CDR2 FQNEAQ come from the germline V gene (reference sequence). In DNA, the CDR3 is TGTGCCAGCAGTTCGGACAGGGAAGGCTCCTACGAGCAGTACTTC. This translates into CASSSDREGSYEQYF. Combining the CDR3 with reference TRBV7-9 and TRBJ2-7 gives the whole variable domain DTGVSQNPRHKITKRGQNVTFRCDPISEHNRLYWYRQTLGQGPEFLTYFQNEAQLEKSRLLSDRFSAERPKGSFSTLEIQRTEQGDSAMYLCASSSDREGSYEQYFGPGTRLTVT.

The V and J genes are TRBV29-1 and TRBJ2-6, with 10 bases that match TRBD1. The length of the CDR3 is 17 residues. V shed 4 bases and J 1 base; nucleotides not matched to a gene: 7. CDR1 is SQVTM, CDR2 ANQGSEA, per germline. CDR3 sequence: CSVGFGQGVSGANVLTF. CDR3 nucleotides: TGCAGCGTTGGGTTCGGACAGGGGGTTTCTGGGGCCAACGTCCTGACTTTC.

Here the CDR3 DNA reads TGCGCCAGCAGCCGTGGGGGACAGAGGGAGCAGTACTTC. Its protein is CASSRGGQREQYF. The chain recombines TRBV5-1 with TRBJ2-7; 7 bases line up with TRBD1. The germline V gene encodes CDR1 SGHRS and CDR2 YFSETQ. The CDR3 extends over 13 amino acids. Trimming at V came to 4 bases and at J to 7 bases, leaving 8 bases not matched to a gene.